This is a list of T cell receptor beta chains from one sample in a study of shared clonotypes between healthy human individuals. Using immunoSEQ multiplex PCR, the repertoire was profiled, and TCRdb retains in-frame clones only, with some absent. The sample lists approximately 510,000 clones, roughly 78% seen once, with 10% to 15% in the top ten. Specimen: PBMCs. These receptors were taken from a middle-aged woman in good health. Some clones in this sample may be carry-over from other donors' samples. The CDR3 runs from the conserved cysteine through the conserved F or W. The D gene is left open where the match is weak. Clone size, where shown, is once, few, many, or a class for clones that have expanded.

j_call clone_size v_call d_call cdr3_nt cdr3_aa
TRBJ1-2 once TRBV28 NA TGTGCCAGCAGTTCCAGCTATGGCTACACCTTC CASSSSYGYTF
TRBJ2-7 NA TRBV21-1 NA TGTGCCAGCATCCAGCGGGACAGGGTCCACTACGAGCAGTACTTC CASIQRDRVHYEQYF
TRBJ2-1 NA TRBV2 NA TGTGCCAGCAGTGAAAGGGGTTATGAGCAGTTCTTC CASSERGYEQFF
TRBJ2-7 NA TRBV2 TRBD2 TGTGCCAGCAGTGCCGCAGCGGGAAGAACCGAGCAGTACTTC CASSAAAGRTEQYF
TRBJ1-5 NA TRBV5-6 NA TGTGCCAGCAGCTTAGGTGGAGAAGGTCAGCCCCAGCATTTT CASSLGGEGQPQHF
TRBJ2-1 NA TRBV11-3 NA TGTGCCAGCAGCTACCTCGGGACCGCTTACAATGAGCAGTTCTTC CASSYLGTAYNEQFF
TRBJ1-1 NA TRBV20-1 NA TGCAGTGCTGAACGGGGTACTGAAGCTTTCTTT CSAERGTEAFF
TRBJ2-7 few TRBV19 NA TGTGCCAGTAGTATAGATGCAGTTAGCTCCTACGAGCAGTACTTC CASSIDAVSSYEQYF
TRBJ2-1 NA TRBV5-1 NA TGCGCCAGCAGCCCAGGACTGCAAATCTACAATGAGCAGTTCTTC CASSPGLQIYNEQFF
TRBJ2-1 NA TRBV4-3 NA TGCGCCAGCAGCCTCCGCACGAATGAGCAGTTCTTC CASSLRTNEQFF
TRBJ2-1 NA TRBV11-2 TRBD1 TGTGCCAGCAGGGGTCCGGGACAGGGGGGATTTGCTGAGCAGTTCTTC CASRGPGQGGFAEQFF
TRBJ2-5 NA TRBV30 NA TGTGCCTGGAGTGTTTTGGGGTACGAGACCCAGTACTTC CAWSVLGYETQYF
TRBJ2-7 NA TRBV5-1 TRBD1 TGCGCCAGCAGCTTGGAAGGGACAGGATCCCGCGAGCAGTACTTC CASSLEGTGSREQYF
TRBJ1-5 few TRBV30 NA TGTGCCTGGAGTTCTGTGGGACTGGGCAATCAGCCCCAGCATTTT CAWSSVGLGNQPQHF
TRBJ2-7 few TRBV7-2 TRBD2 TGTGCCAGCAGCTTAGTGGCTAGCGGGACCGGTTCCTACGAGCAGTACTTC CASSLVASGTGSYEQYF
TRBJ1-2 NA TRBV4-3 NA TGCGCCAGCAGCCCTCAGATTGACAGGCATAGTGGCTACACCTTC CASSPQIDRHSGYTF
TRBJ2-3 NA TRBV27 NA TGTGCCAGCAGTTCGCGAATTGGGACAAGCACAGATACGCAGTATTTT CASSSRIGTSTDTQYF
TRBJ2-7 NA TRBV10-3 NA TGTGCCATCAGTGGCGGGTCCCTGGGACCGGGGTACGAGCAGTACTTC CAISGGSLGPGYEQYF
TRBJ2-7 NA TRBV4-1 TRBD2 TGCGCCAGCAGCCGAGGACTAGCGGGAGGGTCCTACGAGCAGTACTTC CASSRGLAGGSYEQYF
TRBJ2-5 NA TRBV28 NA TGTGCCAGCAGTTTATGGGCCACTAAAGAGACCCAGTACTTC CASSLWATKETQYF
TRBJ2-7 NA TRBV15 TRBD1 TGTGCCACCAGCAGAGAAATTACAGGGGGATCCTACGAGCAGTACTTC CATSREITGGSYEQYF
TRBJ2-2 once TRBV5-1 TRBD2 TGCGCCAGCAGCTTAGACCCCGGGACTAGCACCGGGGAGCTGTTTTTT CASSLDPGTSTGELFF
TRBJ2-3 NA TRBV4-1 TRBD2 TGCGCCAGCAGCCAACCGACTAGCGGGAGGGGGTATACGCAGTATTTT CASSQPTSGRGYTQYF
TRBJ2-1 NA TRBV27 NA TGTGCCAGCAGTTTGACAGTAACGCTCTACAATGAGCAGTTCTTC CASSLTVTLYNEQFF
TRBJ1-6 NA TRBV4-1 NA TGCGCCAGCAGCCAGTCAGGGACGAATTCACCCCTCCACTTT CASSQSGTNSPLHF
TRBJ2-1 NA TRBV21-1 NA TGTGCCAGCTTTGGACAGGGCCCAGCTAGCGACCCTCAGGGGCAGTTCTTC CASFGQGPASDPQGQFF
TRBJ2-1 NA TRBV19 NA TGTGCCAGTAGTTACAGCCTCTCTGGGGATGAGCAGTTCTTC CASSYSLSGDEQFF
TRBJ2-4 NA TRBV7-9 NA TGTGCCAGCAGCTTAGTGCACAACATTCAGTACTTC CASSLVHNIQYF
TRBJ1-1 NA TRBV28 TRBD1 TGTGCCAGCAGTTTCCCCCCCCCTCGGCAGGGGGCTGGGGGGACTGAAGCTTTCTTT CASSFPPPRQGAGGTEAFF
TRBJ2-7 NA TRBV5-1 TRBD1 TGCGCCAGCAGCTTGGACAGGGGGCGCTACGAGCAGTACTTC CASSLDRGRYEQYF
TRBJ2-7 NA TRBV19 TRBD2 TGTGCCAGTAGTATGGCGGCTAGCGGGTTCGGATCCTACGAGCAGTACTTC CASSMAASGFGSYEQYF
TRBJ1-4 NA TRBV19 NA TGTGCCAGTTCTATTAAGGCCACTGGGTATGAAAAACTGTTTTTT CASSIKATGYEKLFF
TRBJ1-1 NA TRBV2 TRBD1 TGTGCCAGCAGTCCGGACAGGACGGGGGGAACTGAAGCTTTCTTT CASSPDRTGGTEAFF
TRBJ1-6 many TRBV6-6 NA TGTGCCAGCAGTTACACCCAGGCGACACCCCTCCACTTT CASSYTQATPLHF
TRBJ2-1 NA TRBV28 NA TGTGCCAGCAGTTTGAGAGGGGCCTACAATGAGCAGTTCTTC CASSLRGAYNEQFF
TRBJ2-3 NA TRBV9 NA TGTGCCAGCAGCGCAAGTTCTGCTGACCTTACAGATACGCAGTATTTT CASSASSADLTDTQYF
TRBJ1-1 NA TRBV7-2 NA TGTGCCAGCAGCTTACGGCAGGGAATGAACACTGAAGCTTTCTTT CASSLRQGMNTEAFF
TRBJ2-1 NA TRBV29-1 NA TGCAGCGTTGTGACCGGTAATGAGCAGTTCTTC CSVVTGNEQFF
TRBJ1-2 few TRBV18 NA TGTGCCAGCTCACCGGTGGGGGAAGACTATGGCTACACCTTC CASSPVGEDYGYTF
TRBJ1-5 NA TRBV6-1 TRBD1 TGTGCCAGCAGTGGGACAGGATATCAGCCCCAGCATTTT CASSGTGYQPQHF
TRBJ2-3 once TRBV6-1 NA TGTGCCAGCAGTGAAGACGGACCTACAGATACGCAGTATTTT CASSEDGPTDTQYF
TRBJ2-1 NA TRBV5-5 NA TGTGCCAGCAGCTTGGGGCGGAATAGGGCCTACAATGAGCAGTTCTTC CASSLGRNRAYNEQFF
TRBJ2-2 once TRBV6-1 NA TGTGCCAGCAGTGAACTTGGACAATCGGACACCGGGGAGCTGTTTTTT CASSELGQSDTGELFF
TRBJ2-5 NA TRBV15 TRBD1 TGTGCCACCAGCAGCCCCGGGACAGGGGCCCATTGGGCCCAGTACTTC CATSSPGTGAHWAQYF
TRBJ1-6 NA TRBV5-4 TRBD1 TGTGCCAGCAGCCACGACAGGGGGAATTCACCCCTCCACTTT CASSHDRGNSPLHF
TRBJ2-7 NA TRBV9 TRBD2 TGTGCCAGCAGCGGCTCCTGGACTAGCGGGAAGTACGAGCAGTACTTC CASSGSWTSGKYEQYF
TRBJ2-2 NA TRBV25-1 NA TGTGCCAGCAGGCAGCAGGAGAACACCGGGGAGCTGTTTTTT CASRQQENTGELFF
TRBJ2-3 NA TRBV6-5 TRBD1 TGTGCCAGCATGGGACAGATCACAGATACGCAGTATTTT CASMGQITDTQYF
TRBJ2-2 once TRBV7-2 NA TGTGCCAGCAGTCGAAGGGAAGGCGGGAACGGGGAGCTGTTTTTT CASSRREGGNGELFF
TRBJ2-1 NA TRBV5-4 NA TGTGCCAGCAGCTTGATCGGTAGGCAAGAGCAGTTCTTC CASSLIGRQEQFF